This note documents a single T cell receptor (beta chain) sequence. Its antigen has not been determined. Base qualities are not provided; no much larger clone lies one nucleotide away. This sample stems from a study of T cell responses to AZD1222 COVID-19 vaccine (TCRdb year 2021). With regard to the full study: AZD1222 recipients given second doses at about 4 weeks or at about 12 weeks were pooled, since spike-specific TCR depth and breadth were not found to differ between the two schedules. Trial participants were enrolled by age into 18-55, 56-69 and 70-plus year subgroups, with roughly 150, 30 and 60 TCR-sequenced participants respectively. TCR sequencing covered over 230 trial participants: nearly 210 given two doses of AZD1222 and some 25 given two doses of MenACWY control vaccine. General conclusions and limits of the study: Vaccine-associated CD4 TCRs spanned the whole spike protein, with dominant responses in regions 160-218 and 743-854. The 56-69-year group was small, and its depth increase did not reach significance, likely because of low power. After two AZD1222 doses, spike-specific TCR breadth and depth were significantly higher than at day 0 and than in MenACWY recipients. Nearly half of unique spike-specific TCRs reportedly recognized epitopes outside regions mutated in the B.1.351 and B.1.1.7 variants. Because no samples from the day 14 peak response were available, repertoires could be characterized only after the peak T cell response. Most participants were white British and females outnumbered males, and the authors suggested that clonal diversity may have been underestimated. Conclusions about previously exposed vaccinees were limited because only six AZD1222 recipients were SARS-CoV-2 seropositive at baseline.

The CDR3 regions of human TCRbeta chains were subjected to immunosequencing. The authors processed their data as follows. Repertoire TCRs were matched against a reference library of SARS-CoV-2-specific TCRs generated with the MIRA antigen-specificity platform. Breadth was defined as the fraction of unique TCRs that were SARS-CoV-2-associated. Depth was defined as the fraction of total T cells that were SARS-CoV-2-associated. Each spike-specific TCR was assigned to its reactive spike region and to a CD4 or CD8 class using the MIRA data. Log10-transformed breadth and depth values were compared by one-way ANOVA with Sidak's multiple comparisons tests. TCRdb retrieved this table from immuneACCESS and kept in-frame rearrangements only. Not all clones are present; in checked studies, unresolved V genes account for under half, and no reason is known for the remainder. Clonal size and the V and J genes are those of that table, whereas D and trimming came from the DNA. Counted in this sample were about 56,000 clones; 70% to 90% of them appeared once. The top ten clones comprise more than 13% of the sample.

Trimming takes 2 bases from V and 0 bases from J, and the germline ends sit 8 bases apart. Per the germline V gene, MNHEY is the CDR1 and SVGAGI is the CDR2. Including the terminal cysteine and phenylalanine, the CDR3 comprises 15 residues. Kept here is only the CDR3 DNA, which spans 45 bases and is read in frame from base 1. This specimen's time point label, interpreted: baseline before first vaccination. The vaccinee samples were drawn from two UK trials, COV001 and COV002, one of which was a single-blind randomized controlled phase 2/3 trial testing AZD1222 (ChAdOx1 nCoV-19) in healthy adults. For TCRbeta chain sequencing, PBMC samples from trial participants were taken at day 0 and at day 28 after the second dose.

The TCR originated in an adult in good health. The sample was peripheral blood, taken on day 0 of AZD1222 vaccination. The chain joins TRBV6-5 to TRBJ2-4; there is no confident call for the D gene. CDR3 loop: CASSYADLAKNIQYF. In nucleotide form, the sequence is TGTGCCAGCAGTTACGCGGACCTAGCCAAAAACATTCAGTACTTC.